What follows are 2 T cell receptor beta chains derived from one specimen sequenced in a study of T cell responses to AZD1222 COVID-19 vaccine (dated by TCRdb to about 2021). The library was prepared using the immunoSEQ multiplex PCR assay. Imported from immuneACCESS, the table was reduced by TCRdb to in-frame sequences with V and J called. These copies leave out some clones; in studies compared against another copy, an unresolved V gene accounts for under half, and the cause of the remainder is not known. In this sample's table one finds around 150,000 clones. In total, the top ten clones hold under 2.5% of the sample. In light of the paper, this sample's time point label describes: baseline before first vaccination. Sequenced sample: peripheral blood. These TCRs come from an adult in good health.

The rearrangement uses TRBV19 and TRBJ1-3; TRBD1 is a possible D gene (5 bases). Germline loops: CDR1 LNHDA, CDR2 SQIVND (reference sequence). The CDR3 totals 11 residues. The germline V and J ends were trimmed by 11 bases and 4 bases, with 9 bases remaining between them. The CDR3 region is CAARVGNTIYF. The CDR3 bases are TGTGCCGCCAGGGTCGGAAACACCATATATTTT.

The J gene is TRBJ2-7, the V gene TRBV14, with D possibly matching TRBD2 (7 bases). The germline gives CDR1 SGHDN, CDR2 FVKESK. The V gene lost 2 bases and the J gene lost 3 bases, with 11 bases spanning the gap. The CDR3 extends over 14 amino acids. Here the CDR3 reads CASSQRGGFYEQYF. The CDR3 nucleotides read TGTGCCAGCAGCCAAAGGGGGGGGTTCTACGAGCAGTACTTC.